One and the same sample provided the 18 T cell receptor beta chains below, sequenced in a study of cytomegalovirus exposure and HLA in healthy donors. PCR employed 60 Vbeta and 13 Jbeta primers. Here immunoSEQ multiplex PCR was the method, and the copy in TCRdb shows in-frame clones only, minus some. The table lists about 180,000 clones, 80% of them singletons, with less than 9% in the top ten. Sequencing was done on a sample of PBMCs. Receptor source: a man between 25 and 39 years old in good health and CMV-seropositive.

J is TRBJ2-3 and V is TRBV5-8; 7 bases agree with TRBD2. V was clipped by 0 bases and J by 0 bases; unmatched bases: 7. CDR3 length: 17 residues. CDR1 and CDR2 (germline): SGHTS, YDEGEE. The CDR3 reads CASSLAWGGGSTDTQYF. As DNA, the CDR3 is TGTGCCAGCAGCTTGGCCTGGGGCGGGGGAAGCACAGATACGCAGTATTTT.

This clone was seen a few times. This chain connects TRBV7-8 to TRBJ1-1; D is ambiguous. CDR3 size: 14 residues. The germline V gene has CDR1 SGHVS and CDR2 FQNEAQ. V was pared by 0 bases and J by 4 bases, with 9 bases between. The CDR3 coding sequence is TGTGCCAGCAGCTTAGCTAGAGGAGGCACTGAAGCTTTCTTT. Encoded protein: CASSLARGGTEAFF.

The chain recombines TRBV30 with TRBJ1-1; TRBD1 agrees at 10 bases. Germline V gene sequence: CDR1 GTSNPN, CDR2 SVGIG (reference sequence). The CDR3 is made up of 15 amino acids. The V gene end was trimmed by 6 bases and the J gene end by 0 bases; junction bases not matched to a gene: 7. DNA for the CDR3: TGTGCCTGCCTTTGGGGGACAGGGGTGAACACTGAAGCTTTCTTT. Translation: CACLWGTGVNTEAFF.

The sample holds a few counts of this clone. This chain joins TRBV6-5 and TRBJ1-4; a possible D gene is TRBD1 (5 bases). Germline V gene data show CDR1 as MNHEY and CDR2 as SVGAGI. Trimming cost V 2 bases and J 7 bases, with 17 bases left between them. The CDR3 totals 16 residues. CDR3 coding DNA: TGTGCCAGCAGTTACGGCGTTGGGGATCAGGGTGAAAAACTGTTTTTT. Translating it yields CASSYGVGDQGEKLFF.

The genes are TRBV27 and TRBJ2-1; D remains ambiguous. Trimming stripped 7 bases from V and 10 bases from J, with 20 bases between. Germline V gene sequence: CDR1 MNHEY, CDR2 SMNVEV (reference sequence). The CDR3 spans 14 residues. The CDR3 is CASINPGLPEEQFF. CDR3 in DNA: TGTGCCAGCATCAACCCTGGCCTCCCCGAAGAGCAGTTCTTC.

The genes are TRBV4-3 and TRBJ2-7; D ambiguous. Deletions cut 1 base from V and 0 bases from J, with 7 bases between. Germline V gives CDR1 LGHNA, CDR2 YSLEER. There are 14 residues in the CDR3. CDR3 in DNA: TGCGCCAGCAGCCAAGGACGAGGCTCCTACGAGCAGTACTTC. The encoded protein is CASSQGRGSYEQYF.

The chain uses TRBV5-4 and TRBJ2-1, with TRBD2 matching over 7 bases. The CDR3 loop spans 15 amino acids. Germline values: CDR1 SGHNT, CDR2 YYREEE (reference sequence). The J segment lost 7 bases and the V segment lost 0 bases, leaving 7 bases of the junction unmatched. Here the CDR3 DNA reads TGTGCCAGCAGCTTGGCTACTAGCGCGGGGAATGAGCAGTTCTTC. Protein product: CASSLATSAGNEQFF.

In DNA form, the CDR3 reads TGTGCCAGCAGTACAGGGCTCCATGAGCAGTTCTTC. Translation: CASSTGLHEQFF. J is TRBJ2-1 and V is TRBV5-5; D is perhaps TRBD1 (6 bases). The CDR3 is 12 amino acids. Germline V gene sequence: CDR1 SGHKS, CDR2 YYEKEE (reference sequence). Trimming pared 5 bases from V and 8 bases from J, leaving 11 bases between.

The J gene is TRBJ2-7, the V gene TRBV7-9; 8 nucleotides line up with TRBD1. Germline values: CDR1 SEHNR, CDR2 FQNEAQ (reference sequence). J was trimmed by 1 base and V by 0 bases; bases with no gene match: 5. This CDR3 has 16 residues. CDR3: CASSLAGQGPSYEQYF. The CDR3 DNA reads TGTGCCAGCAGCTTAGCTGGACAGGGCCCATCCTACGAGCAGTACTTC.

V usage is TRBV27 and J usage is TRBJ1-1; no definite D call. The V end lost 5 bases, the J end lost 4 bases, and 17 bases lay between the germline ends. The CDR3 is 15 amino acids. Germline CDR1 MNHEY, CDR2 SMNVEV (reference sequence). CDR3 sequence reads: CASSPLPDSLTEAFF. DNA for the CDR3: TGTGCCAGCAGTCCCCTCCCGGACTCCCTCACTGAAGCTTTCTTT.

The chain couples TRBV7-9 to TRBJ2-7; weak D call: TRBD2 (5 bases). The germline V and J ends were trimmed by 3 bases and 2 bases, with 8 bases remaining between them. The CDR3 length is 13 residues. Germline CDR1 is SEHNR and CDR2 is FQNEAQ (reference sequence). As DNA, the CDR3 is TGTGCCAGCAGCTTCGGGGATACCTACGAGCAGTACTTC. Translating it yields CASSFGDTYEQYF. Full variable domain (rest looked up from reference TRBV7-9 and TRBJ2-7): DTGVSQNPRHKITKRGQNVTFRCDPISEHNRLYWYRQTLGQGPEFLTYFQNEAQLEKSRLLSDRFSAERPKGSFSTLEIQRTEQGDSAMYLCASSFGDTYEQYFGPGTRLTVT.

This sequence joins TRBV19 and TRBJ1-1, with a possible D match to TRBD1 (5 bases). The germline V and J ends were trimmed by 5 bases and 5 bases, with 15 bases remaining between them. Germline CDR1 and CDR2: LNHDA and SQIVND (reference sequence). CDR3 size: 14 residues. Here the CDR3 DNA reads TGTGCCAGTAGTGTAAGGTCAGGGAGGACTGAAGCTTTCTTT. Protein sequence: CASSVRSGRTEAFF.

This clone was observed once. The V call is TRBV7-9, the J call TRBJ2-1; 15 nucleotides align to TRBD2. After removal of 1 base from V and 10 bases from J, the junction contained 14 bases not matched to a gene. In germline, CDR1 is SEHNR, CDR2 FQNEAQ (reference sequence). This CDR3 comprises 19 residues. CDR3 region: CASSLDLSWGTSGGLEQFF. For the CDR3, the DNA is TGTGCCAGCAGCTTAGACCTATCGTGGGGGACTAGCGGGGGGCTAGAGCAGTTCTTC.

The chain uses TRBV4-2 and TRBJ2-4, with TRBD1 identical over 10 bases. Trimming removed 2 bases from V and 9 bases from J; junction bases left unmatched: 4. In germline, CDR1 is LGHNA, CDR2 YNFKEQ. CDR3 length: 14 amino acids. CDR3 protein: CASSQMRTGGIQYF. The DNA for the CDR3 is TGTGCCAGCAGCCAAATGCGGACAGGGGGCATTCAGTACTTC.

J is TRBJ2-7 and V is TRBV27; the D gene is possibly TRBD1 (5 bases). Looked up from germline, CDR1 is MNHEY and CDR2 is SMNVEV (reference sequence). The CDR3 consists of 14 residues. V lost 6 bases to trimming and J lost 2 bases, with 14 bases between them. CDR3 coding DNA: TGTGCCAGCAGGAAAGACAGTCCTCCCTACGAGCAGTACTTC. This gives the protein CASRKDSPPYEQYF.

The chain links TRBV5-4 to TRBJ2-7, with D maybe TRBD2 (5 bases). The germline V and J ends were trimmed by 3 bases and 0 bases, with 13 bases remaining between them. The CDR3 covers 15 residues. Germline CDR1 is SGHNT and CDR2 is YYREEE (reference sequence). CDR3 residues: CASSSSSLSSYEQYF. The CDR3 bases are TGTGCCAGCAGCTCGTCTAGCCTGAGCTCCTACGAGCAGTACTTC.

This chain links TRBV5-6 with TRBJ2-3, with D tentatively TRBD1 (5 bases). CDR1 SGHDT and CDR2 YYEEEE come from the germline V gene. The CDR3 consists of 15 residues. V lost 3 bases and J lost 2, with 13 bases in between. In DNA, the CDR3 is TGTGCCAGCAGCTATGGGCAGGGATTCACAGATACGCAGTATTTT. It translates to CASSYGQGFTDTQYF.

This clone appeared once. CDR3 sequence reads: CASSVENGRGETQYF. DNA for the CDR3: TGTGCCAGCAGCGTAGAAAACGGGAGGGGAGAGACCCAGTACTTC. The chain combines TRBV9 with TRBJ2-5, with 8 bases that match TRBD2. CDR1 and CDR2 (germline): SGDLS, YYNGEE. The V and J ends lost 0 bases and 4 bases, in that order; junction bases with no gene match: 5. CDR3 length: 15 amino acids. The whole variable domain, remainder taken from reference TRBV9 and TRBJ2-5, is DSGVTQTPKHLITATGQRVTLRCSPRSGDLSVYWYQQSLDQGLQFLIQYYNGEERAKGNILERFSAQQFPDLHSELNLSSLELGDSALYFCASSVENGRGETQYFGPGTRLLVL.